This TCR beta chain was retrieved from a study of cytomegalovirus exposure and HLA in healthy donors. Using immunoSEQ multiplex PCR, the repertoire was profiled, and TCRdb retains in-frame clones only, with some absent. The repertoire consists of some 72,000 clones, with 90% to 96% occurring once and the leading ten covering 1.6%. The junction had 7 bases not matched to a gene; V was cut back by 5 bases and J by 6 bases. The CDR3 totals 13 residues. Germline CDR1 and CDR2: SGHRS and YFSETQ. This TCR was sampled from a man between 18 and 35 years old in good health and CMV-seropositive. The chain is built from TRBV5-1 and TRBJ1-2; 7 bases are shared with TRBD1. Material: PBMCs. The CDR3 sequence: CASRPGQSNGYTF. CDR3 DNA sequence: TGCGCCAGCAGGCCGGGACAGAGTAATGGCTACACCTTC.